The clone carrying this TCR beta chain was detected many times. Its antigen is not identified. This sample is part of a study of T-cell memory formation after mild COVID-19. Whole-study context: TCR clustering was largely donor specific.

This CDR3 is built from 14 residues. The germline CDR1 and CDR2 sequences are SGHRS and YFSETQ. The V and J ends lost 4 bases and 5 bases respectively, with 13 bases between them. Study-wide points: CD8+ contracting clones occupied EMRA, while CD4+ ones occupied mainly CM and EM. Cross-reactive memory apparently joined, as some responding clones appeared in pre-infection memory.

Using its own MiXCR run on the 5' RACE reads, TCRdb lists one record per CDR3 protein. The sample gives about 500,000 distinct CDR3 sequences, around 21% of which show up once; 12% is in the top ten. V gene TRBV5-1 combines with J gene TRBJ2-1, with D uncertain. The TCR sequence derives from an adult woman who had mild COVID-19 (a few samples of this study predate the infection). Cell type and time point are not known. The sample taken for sequencing was PBMCs or a T cell subset sorted from them (not recorded which). The CDR3 nucleotides read TGCGCCAGCAGCCCCCAGACCACTAACAATGAGCAGTTCTTC. Encoded protein: CASSPQTTNNEQFF.